These 19 T cell receptor beta chains share one sample of origin, sequenced in a study of CD8+ T cells in alopecia areata. The treatment: oral pan-JAK inhibitor, 5-10 mg twice daily. Reverse transcribed after extraction, RNA yielded cDNA as the sequencing template. The method was immunoSEQ multiplex PCR; TCRdb's version includes in-frame clones alone and lacks a portion of them. The sample lists some 210,000 clones; approximately 70% were seen once. This specimen consisted of CD4+ T cells sorted from blood, obtained at week 44, from a patient treated with tofacitinib. These receptors came from a human donor with alopecia areata.

This clone was observed a few times. The chain combines TRBV29-1 with TRBJ1-1; 10 bases align to TRBD1. The CDR3 length is 15 residues. Germline V CDR1 and CDR2: SQVTM, ANQGSEA. The J segment lost 4 bases and the V segment lost 4 bases, leaving 9 bases of the junction unmatched. Here the CDR3 DNA reads TGCAGCGTTGGGACTGGGTGGACAGGGGGCACTGAAGCTTTCTTT. Amino acid sequence: CSVGTGWTGGTEAFF.

The genes are TRBV30 and TRBJ1-1; 7 positions match TRBD1. This CDR3 spans 15 amino acids. Germline assignment: CDR1 GTSNPN and CDR2 SVGIG (reference sequence). The CDR3 DNA is TGTGCGAGGAAAGGGACAGCAAGTATGAACACTGAAGCTTTCTTT. Residues: CARKGTASMNTEAFF.

This chain connects TRBV2 to TRBJ2-3, with D possibly called TRBD1 or TRBD2 (5 bases each). V was clipped by 7 bases and J by 5 bases, with 19 bases between them. Germline CDR1 and CDR2: SNHLY and FYNNEI. The CDR3 spans 15 residues. The CDR3 region has the DNA TGTGCCAGCACCACCGATGTGGCTGGGGGAGATACGCAGTATTTT. Translated, it gives CASTTDVAGGDTQYF. The full variable domain, in which reference TRBV2 and TRBJ2-3 provide the parts outside the CDR3, is EPEVTQTPSHQVTQMGQEVILRCVPISNHLYFYWYRQILGQKVEFLVSFYNNEISEKSEIFDDQFSVERPDGSNFTLKIRSTKLEDSAMYFCASTTDVAGGDTQYFGPGTRLTVL.

This clone was detected only a few times. The V call is TRBV29-1, the J call TRBJ1-1, with 8 bases identical to TRBD1. Germline trimming cut 3 bases from V and 0 bases from J; bases unmatched to any gene: 3. The CDR3 is 14 amino acids. Germline V gene sequence: CDR1 SQVTM, CDR2 ANQGSEA. The CDR3 nucleotides are TGCAGCGTTGATGGACAGGGCATGAACACTGAAGCTTTCTTT. Translation gives CSVDGQGMNTEAFF.

Ten or more counts support this clone. Distinct nucleotide sequences in the sample also encode this CDR3. The chain links TRBV29-1 to TRBJ2-6, with D tentatively TRBD1 or TRBD2 (5 bases each). Germline CDR1 SQVTM, CDR2 ANQGSEA. This CDR3 is 14 amino acids long. The germline V and J ends were trimmed by 5 bases and 2 bases, with 10 bases remaining between them. This CDR3 is CSVTRGTGANVLTF. As DNA, the CDR3 is TGCAGCGTTACGAGGGGAACTGGGGCCAACGTCCTGACTTTC. The variable domain in full, with the rest retrieved from reference TRBV29-1 and TRBJ2-6, is SAVISQKPSRDICQRGTSLTIQCQVDSQVTMMFWYRQQPGQSLTLIATANQGSEATYESGFVIDKFPISRPNLTFSTLTVSNMSPEDSSIYLCSVTRGTGANVLTFGAGSRLTVL.

This sequence joins TRBV2 and TRBJ2-3, with D uncertain. This CDR3 spans 12 amino acids. From germline, CDR1 is SNHLY and CDR2 FYNNEI. V was cut by 2 bases and J by 11 bases, with 11 bases left in between. CDR3 nucleotides: TGTGCCAGCAGTGAACCGCTAATAGGGCAGTATTTT. Its translation is CASSEPLIGQYF. The whole variable domain, remainder taken from reference TRBV2 and TRBJ2-3, is EPEVTQTPSHQVTQMGQEVILRCVPISNHLYFYWYRQILGQKVEFLVSFYNNEISEKSEIFDDQFSVERPDGSNFTLKIRSTKLEDSAMYFCASSEPLIGQYFGPGTRLTVL.

The J gene is TRBJ2-7, the V gene TRBV5-1, with 12 bases that match TRBD1. CDR1 is SGHRS and CDR2 is YFSETQ in the germline V gene. V gave up 4 bases and J gave up 5 bases; unmatched junction bases: 4. The CDR3 is 14 residues long. The CDR3 DNA reads TGCGCCAGCAGCATCGGGACAGGGGGCCACGAGCAGTACTTC. Protein product: CASSIGTGGHEQYF.

The chain joins TRBV29-1 to TRBJ2-1; maybe TRBD1 (5 bases). V was cut by 4 bases and J by 6 bases, with 7 bases left in between. CDR3 size: 11 residues. The germline gives CDR1 SQVTM, CDR2 ANQGSEA. The CDR3 here is CSVARANEQFF. CDR3 DNA sequence: TGCAGCGTTGCCAGGGCCAATGAGCAGTTCTTC.

The J gene is TRBJ1-2, the V gene TRBV23-1; no firm D call. TRBV23-1 carries the ORF label, with uncertain function. With 8 bases removed from V and 2 bases from J, the gap between germline ends came to 18 bases. The CDR3 loop spans 15 amino acids. CDR3 sequence (DNA): TGCGCCAGCCAAGGGCCGGCAGGCAACAACTATGGCTACACCTTC. Translating it yields CASQGPAGNNYGYTF.

This chain uses TRBV7-2 with TRBJ2-1; TRBD1 agrees at 7 bases. There are 14 residues in the CDR3. V trimming: 5 bases; J trimming: 4 bases; junction bases outside the gene matches: 5. Germline values: CDR1 SGHTA, CDR2 FQGNSA. The DNA for the CDR3 is TGTGCCAGCAGCGCTATGGGACAGTACAATGAGCAGTTCTTC. This translates into CASSAMGQYNEQFF.

This chain links TRBV7-6 with TRBJ2-5; 12 bases are shared with TRBD2. Germline V gene sequence: CDR1 SGHVS, CDR2 FNYEAQ. The V gene end was trimmed by 4 bases and the J gene end by 3 bases; junction bases not matched to a gene: 6. The CDR3 spans 16 residues. CDR3 loop: CASSSARTSGEETQYF. Here the CDR3 DNA reads TGTGCCAGCAGCTCCGCCCGGACTAGCGGGGAAGAGACCCAGTACTTC.

The chain carries TRBV5-1 and TRBJ1-2; 7 nucleotides line up with TRBD1. The CDR3 runs to 13 residues. The germline V gene encodes CDR1 SGHRS and CDR2 YFSETQ. V lost 0 bases to trimming and J lost 6 bases; unmatched junction nucleotides: 2. CDR3 sequence: CASSLDTGDGYTF. The CDR3 nucleotides read TGCGCCAGCAGCTTGGATACAGGGGATGGCTACACCTTC.

The chain couples TRBV23-1 to TRBJ1-2; the D is unclear. TRBV23-1 is an ORF, and what it does is uncertain. V lost 7 bases and J lost 4, with 25 bases in between. The CDR3 spans 17 residues. The CDR3 loop is CASISNMGKAIFYGYTF. CDR3 DNA sequence: TGCGCCAGCATAAGTAACATGGGGAAGGCCATATTCTATGGCTACACCTTC.

The J gene is TRBJ2-7, the V gene TRBV29-1, with D possibly TRBD1 on 5 matching bases. Germline V gives CDR1 SQVTM, CDR2 ANQGSEA. This CDR3 spans 12 amino acids. V lost 4 bases and J lost 2, with 9 bases in between. CDR3 amino acids: CSVGQPTYEQYF. The CDR3 DNA follows: TGCAGCGTTGGACAGCCGACCTACGAGCAGTACTTC.

This clone was seen a few times. The chain uses TRBV29-1 and TRBJ1-1; D is ambiguous. The CDR3 loop spans 13 amino acids. Looked up from germline, CDR1 is SQVTM and CDR2 is ANQGSEA. The V gene lost 4 bases and the J gene lost 5 bases, with 14 bases spanning the gap. The CDR3 loop reads CSVATGFVTEAFF. CDR3 DNA: TGCAGCGTTGCTACTGGGTTTGTAACTGAAGCTTTCTTT.

The genes are TRBV6-1 and TRBJ1-6, with D possibly matching TRBD1 (5 bases). This CDR3 is built from 14 residues. V lost 5 bases, J lost 7 bases, and 12 bases lay in between. Germline V gene data show CDR1 as MNHNS and CDR2 as SASEGT. The CDR3 nucleotides are TGTGCCAGCAGTTCCTGGGACCTGAATTCACCCCTCCACTTT. Translating gives CASSSWDLNSPLHF.

This clone was seen a handful of times. This rearrangement joins TRBV29-1 to TRBJ2-7, with a possible D match to TRBD1 (5 bases). This CDR3 region has 13 residues. Germline V gene lookup returns CDR1 SQVTM and CDR2 ANQGSEA. V was shortened by 1 base and J by 2 bases, with 9 bases between the two germline ends. The CDR3 DNA follows: TGCAGCGTTGAAGGCCAGGGCACCTACGAGCAGTACTTC. It codes for CSVEGQGTYEQYF.

The rearrangement uses TRBV5-6 and TRBJ1-5; D is unclear. Germline loops: CDR1 SGHDT, CDR2 YYEEEE. Trimming removed 3 bases from V and 5 bases from J, with 9 bases in between. The CDR3 covers 13 residues. CDR3 sequence reads: CASSYGEDQPQHF. CDR3 DNA: TGTGCCAGCAGCTATGGGGAGGATCAGCCCCAGCATTTT.

The rearrangement uses TRBV29-1 and TRBJ1-1, with 7 positions matching TRBD1. The CDR3 is 14 amino acids. Germline V gene data show CDR1 as SQVTM and CDR2 as ANQGSEA. The V gene end was trimmed by 5 bases and the J gene end by 0 bases; junction bases not matched to a gene: 6. The CDR3 loop is CSVHSGGMNTEAFF. The CDR3 DNA reads TGCAGCGTTCACTCAGGGGGTATGAACACTGAAGCTTTCTTT. The full variable domain, its missing parts supplied by reference TRBV29-1 and TRBJ1-1, is SAVISQKPSRDICQRGTSLTIQCQVDSQVTMMFWYRQQPGQSLTLIATANQGSEATYESGFVIDKFPISRPNLTFSTLTVSNMSPEDSSIYLCSVHSGGMNTEAFFGQGTRLTVV.